Listed below are T cell receptor beta chains from one sample, sequenced in a study of cytomegalovirus exposure and HLA in healthy donors. Profiling relied on immunoSEQ multiplex PCR, and the TCRdb table lists in-frame clones only, not all of them. The table records approximately 180,000 clones, 70% to 80% of them present only once. The sample was PBMCs. All receptors derive from a woman aged 25 to 45 in good health and CMV-seropositive. Each CDR3 is given without its conserved first and last residue. The D gene is left open where the match is weak.

v_gene	j_gene	d_gene	CDR3aa
TRBV27	TRBJ1-1	.	ASGRSEAF
TRBV6-6	TRBJ2-7	TRBD2	ASSYPGRAGEQY
TRBV7-8	TRBJ2-3	TRBD2	ASSLAASGRTDTQY
TRBV7-2	TRBJ2-7	TRBD2	ASSPGTSGYEQY
TRBV7-9	TRBJ1-2	.	ASSRPEGFYGYT
TRBV30	TRBJ1-5	.	AWSPRGRVNQPQH
TRBV4-1	TRBJ2-7	TRBD1	ASSHLGGQGFHEQY
TRBV11-1	TRBJ2-5	.	ASSLVGGPRGQETQY
TRBV28	TRBJ1-3	.	ASTPAPGNTIY
TRBV6-1	TRBJ2-3	.	ASSDPTSVGITDTQY
TRBV7-8	TRBJ2-7	TRBD2	ASSLAGGPYEQY
TRBV21-1	TRBJ2-2	.	ASSIRGTGELF
TRBV30	TRBJ2-7	.	AWSRSLTRDYEQY
TRBV10-3	TRBJ2-5	.	AISASQETQY
TRBV4-2	TRBJ1-4	TRBD1	ASSQETGQGWFGEKLF
TRBV5-1	TRBJ2-7	TRBD2	ASSSASGSYEQY
TRBV7-2	TRBJ2-1	TRBD2	ASSLVNGGSNEQF
TRBV29-1	TRBJ1-1	.	SADPWRGGNTEAF
TRBV25-1	TRBJ2-1	.	ASSDPKADSRSYNEQF
TRBV29-1	TRBJ2-7	TRBD2	SVRTTSDSYEQY
TRBV30	TRBJ2-2	.	AWSGSGELF
TRBV6-1	TRBJ1-4	TRBD1	ASRQTGWDEKLF
TRBV28	TRBJ2-7	.	ASSLIQDSYEQY
TRBV30	TRBJ2-7	TRBD2	AWSGLLFREDSYEQY
TRBV7-2	TRBJ1-3	TRBD1	ASSPGTVGNTIY
TRBV6-5	TRBJ1-2	.	ASSYAGQGGYT
TRBV11-2	TRBJ2-5	TRBD2	ASSLGRGGRYQETQY
TRBV9	TRBJ1-1	.	ASSEGDITEAF
TRBV5-4	TRBJ2-7	TRBD2	ASSPGLAITYEQY
TRBV19	TRBJ2-1	TRBD2	ASSIARGLAEYNEQF
TRBV11-1	TRBJ2-7	TRBD1	ASSFDRALYEQY
TRBV5-8	TRBJ1-1	.	ASSLGTGGGGEAF
TRBV7-2	TRBJ2-5	.	ASSLAEIQETQY
TRBV30	TRBJ2-1	TRBD2	AWSDSGRRNEQF
TRBV5-5	TRBJ1-2	TRBD1	ASSLGTGPDDGYT
TRBV6-5	TRBJ2-7	.	ASSYTYQSQGEQY
TRBV4-2	TRBJ1-1	TRBD1	ASSRGPDRGNIAEAF